These T cell receptor beta chains were read from a single sample in a study of blood T cell repertoires in COVID-19. Method: immunoSEQ multiplex PCR; TCRdb's copy keeps in-frame clones and lacks some. Of 400,000 or so clones in the sample, 80% to 90% were seen once. Sequenced input: PBMCs or T cells enriched from blood (not recorded which). The origin of the receptors is a man between 35 and 55 years old in a cohort exposed to, infected with or recovered from COVID-19 (not recorded which). Each CDR3 is given with its conserved first and last residue. D genes are given only for firm matches. Clone size appears in some rows only: once, few, many, or a class for an expanded clone.

d_gene: TRBD1; abundance: -; v_gene: TRBV29-1; j_gene: TRBJ2-7; CDR3nt: TGCAGCGTCGCCCCGGGACAGGGGACCCACGAGCAGTACTTC; CDR3aa: CSVAPGQGTHEQYF
d_gene: TRBD1; abundance: -; v_gene: TRBV9; j_gene: TRBJ1-2; CDR3nt: TGTGCCAGCAGCGTAACAGCCGGGACAGGGGGTTCTATAACGGGCTACACCTTC; CDR3aa: CASSVTAGTGGSITGYTF
d_gene: -; abundance: few; v_gene: TRBV27; j_gene: TRBJ2-7; CDR3nt: TGTGCCAGCAGTTTTGGGGGGACCCGCTACGAGCAGTACTTC; CDR3aa: CASSFGGTRYEQYF
d_gene: TRBD1; abundance: -; v_gene: TRBV19; j_gene: TRBJ1-2; CDR3nt: TGTGCCAGTGCGGGACAGAACTATGGCTACACCTTC; CDR3aa: CASAGQNYGYTF
d_gene: TRBD2; abundance: few; v_gene: TRBV11-2; j_gene: TRBJ2-7; CDR3nt: TGTGCCAGCAGCCCGATAGACCGTGAGCGGGGCAGGGACTACGAGCAGTACTTC; CDR3aa: CASSPIDRERGRDYEQYF
d_gene: -; abundance: -; v_gene: TRBV3-1/TRBV3-2; j_gene: TRBJ2-1; CDR3nt: TGTGCCAGCAGCGGACTAAGTGAGCAGTTCTTC; CDR3aa: CASSGLSEQFF
d_gene: -; abundance: -; v_gene: TRBV7-9; j_gene: TRBJ2-1; CDR3nt: TGTGCCAGCAGCCGTCCGGACACCCTTTACAATGAGCAGTTCTTC; CDR3aa: CASSRPDTLYNEQFF
d_gene: -; abundance: -; v_gene: TRBV18; j_gene: TRBJ2-1; CDR3nt: TGTGCCAGCTCACCACCGGGCAGGGATCCGGATGAGCAGTTCTTC; CDR3aa: CASSPPGRDPDEQFF
d_gene: TRBD2; abundance: once; v_gene: TRBV15; j_gene: TRBJ2-1; CDR3nt: TGTGCCACCAGCAGAGATGTAGCGGGAGTAGGAGAGCAGTTCTTC; CDR3aa: CATSRDVAGVGEQFF
d_gene: -; abundance: -; v_gene: TRBV18; j_gene: TRBJ1-3; CDR3nt: TGTGCCAGCTCACCACTGCCATCGGGTAATTCTGGAAACACCATATATTTT; CDR3aa: CASSPLPSGNSGNTIYF